The rows below give T cell receptor beta chains drawn from one sample of a study of T cells in Graves' hyperthyroidism and ophthalmopathy. TCRdb reprocessed the multiplex PCR reads via MiXCR and lists one record per CDR3 protein. The sample yields about 400,000 distinct CDR3 sequences, 13% to 15% seen once. Input material: blood. These receptors originate from a woman aged 55-69 years with Graves' ophthalmopathy. CDR3s leave out the opening cysteine and the closing phenylalanine or tryptophan. The order of the fields is V gene, CDR3 protein.

v_call: TRBV27
cdr3_aa: ATRRGTGPTNEKLF

v_call: TRBV19
cdr3_aa: ASSPIAGGAKNIQY

v_call: TRBV28
cdr3_aa: ASSGNRRAFETQY

v_call: TRBV11-2
cdr3_aa: ASSFLGRVEQF

v_call: TRBV12-3/TRBV12-4
cdr3_aa: ASSTPGTWGYT

v_call: TRBV11-2
cdr3_aa: ASSPGWTSGDVDTQY

v_call: TRBV19
cdr3_aa: ASSISRQLSTEAF

v_call: TRBV20-1
cdr3_aa: SASATGIGGYT

v_call: TRBV27
cdr3_aa: ASSSPSGTGEYEQY

v_call: TRBV18
cdr3_aa: ASSPGLGETQY

v_call: TRBV18
cdr3_aa: ASSPPDRVEF

v_call: TRBV28
cdr3_aa: ASSSDRDMF

v_call: TRBV30
cdr3_aa: AWSADLWSGSSSYNEQF

v_call: TRBV9
cdr3_aa: ASSVGPDGNTDTQY

v_call: TRBV20-1
cdr3_aa: SARPRDRSYNEQF

v_call: TRBV6-1
cdr3_aa: ASSASGSTFYTNEKLF

v_call: TRBV19
cdr3_aa: ASSGTSGKAIPSPATDTQY

v_call: TRBV2
cdr3_aa: ASSGPGREVTDTQY

v_call: TRBV2
cdr3_aa: ASKETSGQGAYNEQF

v_call: TRBV7-2
cdr3_aa: ASSYTRRETQY

v_call: TRBV6-1
cdr3_aa: ATGVGTGGDSPLH

v_call: TRBV10-3
cdr3_aa: AISERQGTPGNEQF

v_call: TRBV20-1
cdr3_aa: SASSRRTQLSYEQY

v_call: TRBV5-6
cdr3_aa: ASSERTVKSYEQY

v_call: TRBV20-1
cdr3_aa: SARDSIPISGIRTDTQY

v_call: TRBV28
cdr3_aa: ASSPGTRPTGELF

v_call: TRBV15
cdr3_aa: ATSREGIYSNQPQH

v_call: TRBV27
cdr3_aa: ASSQSHGAIYGYT

v_call: TRBV5-1
cdr3_aa: ASTLRGGGSPLH

v_call: TRBV6-1
cdr3_aa: ATELQGSYNEQF

v_call: TRBV7-9
cdr3_aa: ASSSTLTGAQKLF

v_call: TRBV3-1
cdr3_aa: ASSVWTKNTGELF

v_call: TRBV29-1
cdr3_aa: SVVKENLNTEAF

v_call: TRBV19
cdr3_aa: ASSITSRANTGELF